This T cell receptor beta chain was recovered during a study of cytomegalovirus exposure and HLA in healthy donors. The V and J ends lost 7 bases and 3 bases, in that order; junction bases with no gene match: 4. Germline-derived CDR1 and CDR2 are MNHEY and SVGAGI. This CDR3 spans 13 amino acids. Both 60 Vbeta primers and 13 Jbeta primers went into the PCR. Libraries were prepared by immunoSEQ multiplex PCR; TCRdb keeps only in-frame clonotypes and omits some of them. Of roughly 190,000 clones in the sample, about four fifths were seen once. Comments on this clone: Its antigen remains unidentified.

Findings and caveats of the study: A later analysis showed HLA-associated TCR beta chains outstripping equally common others in clonal expansion. Testing in vitro showed a few CMV-associated chains specific for CMV antigens.

V and J are TRBV6-5 and TRBJ2-5, with TRBD1 matching 8 bases. This sequence was found in a man aged 40-55 years in good health and CMV-seropositive. What was sequenced was PBMCs. Here the CDR3 DNA reads TGTGCCAGCACCTCGACAGGGGAAGAGACCCAGTACTTC. This codes for CASTSTGEETQYF.